This TCR beta chain appears in the sequencing data of a study of blood T cell repertoires in COVID-19. This CDR3 has 13 amino acids. The V gene lost 3 bases and the J gene lost 2 bases, with 7 bases spanning the gap. Germline V gene sequence: CDR1 SNHLY, CDR2 FYNNEI. In the study's own analysis: Researchers report that nucleated cell counts were estimated from reference gene primer amplification. Profiling relied on immunoSEQ multiplex PCR, and the TCRdb table lists in-frame clones only, not all of them. V and J calls and clone size are given by that table; D and trimming were obtained from the DNA. The sample has roughly 240,000 clones, about 88% seen once.

The receptor was isolated from a man between 18 and 29 years old with active or convalescent COVID-19. This rearrangement joins TRBV2 to TRBJ1-1; D not resolved. Sequencing was done on a sample of peripheral blood. DNA of the CDR3: TGTGCCAGCAGTGAGAGCCCAAACACTGAAGCTTTCTTT. Protein sequence: CASSESPNTEAFF.